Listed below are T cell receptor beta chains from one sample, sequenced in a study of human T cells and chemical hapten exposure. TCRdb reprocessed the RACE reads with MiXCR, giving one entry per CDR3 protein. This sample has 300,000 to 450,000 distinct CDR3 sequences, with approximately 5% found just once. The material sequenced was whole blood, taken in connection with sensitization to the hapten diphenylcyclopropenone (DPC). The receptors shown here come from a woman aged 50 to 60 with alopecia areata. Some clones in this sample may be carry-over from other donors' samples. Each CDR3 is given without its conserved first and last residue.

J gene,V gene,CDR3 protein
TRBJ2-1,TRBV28,ASSSLANIYNEQF
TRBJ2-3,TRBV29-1,SAGIPDTQY
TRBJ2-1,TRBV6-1,ASSEGLGYNEQF
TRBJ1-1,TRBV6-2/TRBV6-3,ASSSLLMNTEAF
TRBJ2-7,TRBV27,ASSPPDRPYEQY
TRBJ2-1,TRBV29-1,SVAGTSGSNEQF
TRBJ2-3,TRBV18,ASSPPGEQI
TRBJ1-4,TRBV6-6,ASSYTGSALNEKLF
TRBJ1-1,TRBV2,ASSGDWGTEAF
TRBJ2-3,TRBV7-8,ASSLARSTEGGTDTQY
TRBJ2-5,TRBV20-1,SVNRDGQETQY
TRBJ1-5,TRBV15,ATSRDVTSAQPQH
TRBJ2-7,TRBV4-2,ASRGLAPYEQY
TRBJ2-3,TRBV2,ASSVTSGDTDTQY
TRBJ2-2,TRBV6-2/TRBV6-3,ASSYGASGMTGELF
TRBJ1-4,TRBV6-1,ASKEGQLGEKLF
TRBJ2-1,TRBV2,ASSPPRERSYNEQF
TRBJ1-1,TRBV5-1,ASSPGTGGRDEAF
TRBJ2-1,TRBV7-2,ASSPLGRGAYNEQF
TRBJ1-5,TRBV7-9,ASAPDGQQPQH
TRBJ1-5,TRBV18,ASSPVGQPQH
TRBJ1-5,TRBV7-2,ASSSQGSRNQPQH
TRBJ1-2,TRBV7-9,ASSLEEYGYT
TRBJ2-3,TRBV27,ASRAQGTDTQY
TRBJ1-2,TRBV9,ASSVGPDPNYGYT
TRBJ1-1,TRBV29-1,SGRGNTEAF
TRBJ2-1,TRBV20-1,SGSGYGDEQF
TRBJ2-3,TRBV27,ASSLSSQASGIWGDTQY
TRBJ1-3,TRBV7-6,ASSLAGISGNTIY
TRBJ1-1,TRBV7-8,ASSLASTGYGTEAF
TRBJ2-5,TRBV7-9,ANAGTGGSETQY
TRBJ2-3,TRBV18,ASSPQGPTDTQY
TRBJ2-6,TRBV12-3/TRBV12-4,ASSSSGGAGANVLT
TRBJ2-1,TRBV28,ASSLAPYNEQF
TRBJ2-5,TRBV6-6,ASSYSVGAVGTQY
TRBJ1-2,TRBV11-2,ASSKQGDGYT
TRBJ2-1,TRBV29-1,SVEARRRSSYNEQF
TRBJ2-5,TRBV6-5,ASTPTLPQETQY
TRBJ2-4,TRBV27,ASRPPGAEIQY
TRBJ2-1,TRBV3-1,ASSRDGLPYNEQF
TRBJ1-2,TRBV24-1,ATSDLADYGYT